The 28 T cell receptor beta chains in this list originate from one sample, sequenced in a study of OX40 agonist ivuxolimab in advanced cancers. Clones were read by immunoSEQ multiplex PCR, and TCRdb kept only the in-frame ones, dropping some. The table has 95,000 to 150,000 clones, 93% seen once; the top ten hold 0.15% to 0.17%. The input for sequencing was CD4+ or CD8+ T cells sorted from blood, taken in a trial of the OX40 agonist ivuxolimab. These receptors originate from an adult with an advanced solid tumor such as melanoma, head and neck, liver or kidney cancer.

The chain carries TRBV7-8 and TRBJ2-7; 10 bases align to TRBD2. The CDR3 runs 15 residues. The germline V gene has CDR1 SGHVS and CDR2 FQNEAQ. Trimming removed 7 bases from V and 3 bases from J; junction bases left unmatched: 9. The CDR3 sequence is CASTQIAGGRYEQYF. The DNA of the CDR3 is TGTGCCAGCACTCAAATAGCGGGAGGCCGCTACGAGCAGTACTTC. The entire variable domain, with the rest obtained from reference TRBV7-8 and TRBJ2-7, is as follows: GAGVSQSPRYKVAKRGQDVALRCDPISGHVSLFWYQQALGQGPEFLTYFQNEAQLDKSGLPSDRFFAERPEGSVSTLKIQRTQQEDSAVYLCASTQIAGGRYEQYFGPGTRLTVT.

The CDR3 spells CASSLSRTGELFF. The CDR3 DNA follows: TGTGCCAGCAGCCTGTCACGTACCGGGGAGCTGTTTTTT. The rearrangement joins TRBV14 to TRBJ2-2, with D unresolved. CDR1 is SGHDN and CDR2 is FVKESK in the germline V gene. V lost 4 bases and J 5 bases, leaving 8 bases between the germline ends. The CDR3 is made up of 13 amino acids.

This sequence joins TRBV15 and TRBJ2-4; unclear D gene. Germline V gives CDR1 LNHNV, CDR2 YYDKDF (reference sequence). The V gene lost 6 bases and the J gene lost 0 bases, with 18 bases spanning the gap. The CDR3 extends over 17 amino acids. CDR3 loop: CATREARRPIAKNIQYF. As DNA, the CDR3 is TGTGCCACCAGAGAAGCCAGAAGGCCGATAGCCAAAAACATTCAGTACTTC.

This chain links TRBV7-8 with TRBJ1-1; 9 bases are shared with TRBD1. The CDR3 is made up of 16 amino acids. V lost 5 bases and J lost 1; bases outside the gene matches: 8. Germline lookup yields CDR1 SGHVS and CDR2 FQNEAQ. This CDR3 reads CASSRGQGRRNTEAFF. The DNA of the CDR3 is TGTGCCAGCAGCCGGGGACAGGGAAGAAGGAACACTGAAGCTTTCTTT.

V gene TRBV6-4 combines with J gene TRBJ1-2; 8 bases align to TRBD1. Germline V CDR1 and CDR2: MRHNA, SNTAGT. CDR3 length: 13 residues. J gave up 7 bases and V 3 bases, and 4 bases lay outside the gene matches. Written as DNA, the CDR3 is TGTGCCAGCAGTGATACGACAGGGGTTGGCTACACCTTC. As protein: CASSDTTGVGYTF.

V and J are TRBV28 and TRBJ2-1; 9 bases are shared with TRBD2. CDR3 length: 12 residues. CDR1 MDHEN and CDR2 SYDVKM come from the germline V gene. Germline trimming cut 10 bases from V and 8 bases from J; bases unmatched to any gene: 6. The CDR3, as DNA: TGTGCCATCCGTAGCGGGAGCTATGAGCAGTTCTTC. Its translation is CAIRSGSYEQFF.

V and J are TRBV7-2 and TRBJ2-2; D not resolved. Germline V lookup: CDR1 SGHTA, CDR2 FQGNSA. The CDR3 is 14 residues long. Trimming left V 5 bases short and J 0 bases short, with 7 bases between. The chain's CDR3 is CASSPRTNTGELFF. The DNA for the CDR3 is TGTGCCAGCAGCCCACGGACGAACACCGGGGAGCTGTTTTTT.

The J gene is TRBJ2-5, the V gene TRBV2; 8 bases align to TRBD2. V shed 6 bases and J 1 base; nucleotides not matched to a gene: 4. This CDR3 spans 14 amino acids. Per the germline V gene, CDR1 is SNHLY and CDR2 is FYNNEI. The CDR3 loop is CASRTSASQETQYF. Written as DNA, the CDR3 is TGTGCCAGCAGGACTAGCGCGTCCCAAGAGACCCAGTACTTC.

The V gene is TRBV4-3, the J gene TRBJ2-1; 12 nucleotides agree with TRBD2. The CDR3 totals 22 residues. Germline V gives CDR1 LGHNA, CDR2 YSLEER. With 4 bases clipped from V and 0 bases from J, the junction kept 19 bases outside the gene matches. The CDR3 DNA follows: TGCGCCAGCAGCCGGAGGGAGGTTATCGGGACTAGCGGGTCTAGCTCCTACAATGAGCAGTTCTTC. Residues: CASSRREVIGTSGSSSYNEQFF.

The chain carries TRBV5-4 and TRBJ2-7; tentative D call: TRBD1 (6 bases). Germline V lookup: CDR1 SGHNT, CDR2 YYREEE (reference sequence). The CDR3 consists of 15 residues. V was cut by 2 bases and J by 4 bases, with 16 bases left in between. The DNA of the CDR3 is TGTGCCAGCAGCTTTGGGGCAGGGGAAAGTTACGAGCAGTACTTC. Its protein is CASSFGAGESYEQYF.

This chain uses TRBV5-1 with TRBJ2-7, with 9 positions matching TRBD1. The germline V gene has CDR1 SGHRS and CDR2 YFSETQ. The CDR3 covers 15 residues. Trimming took 0 bases from V and 4 from J; bases not matched to a gene: 5. Here the CDR3 reads CASSLGGQGKYEQYF. The CDR3 nucleotides read TGCGCCAGCAGCTTGGGAGGACAGGGGAAATACGAGCAGTACTTC.

V usage is TRBV28 and J usage is TRBJ2-1, with 7 positions matching TRBD2. Trimming took 6 bases from V and 0 from J; bases not matched to a gene: 17. CDR1 MDHEN and CDR2 SYDVKM come from the germline V gene. This CDR3 region has 19 residues. In DNA, the CDR3 is TGTGCCAGCAGATTCCGACCAAGACTAGCCGGGTTCTCCTACAATGAGCAGTTCTTC. This encodes CASRFRPRLAGFSYNEQFF. The variable domain in full, completed from reference TRBV28 and TRBJ2-1, reads DVKVTQSSRYLVKRTGEKVFLECVQDMDHENMFWYRQDPGLGLRLIYFSYDVKMKEKGDIPEGYSVSREKKERFSLILESASTNQTSMYLCASRFRPRLAGFSYNEQFFGPGTRLTVL.

The CDR3 here is CASSRILGLGTEAFF. CDR3 nucleotide sequence: TGCGCCAGCAGCCGTATCTTGGGCCTGGGCACTGAAGCTTTCTTT. This rearrangement joins TRBV5-1 to TRBJ1-1; D is unresolved. Germline V CDR1 and CDR2: SGHRS, YFSETQ. The CDR3 totals 15 residues. V was cut by 4 bases and J by 4 bases, with 17 bases left in between.

The rearrangement joins TRBV28 to TRBJ1-3, with 9 positions matching TRBD1. The CDR3 consists of 16 residues. CDR1 and CDR2 (germline): MDHEN, SYDVKM. The V and J ends lost 4 bases and 7 bases, in that order; junction bases with no gene match: 11. The CDR3 sequence is CASSSSGTGLWNTIYF. CDR3 sequence (DNA): TGTGCCAGCAGTTCTTCCGGGACAGGGTTATGGAACACCATATATTTT. Looking up the rest from reference TRBV28 and TRBJ1-3 gives the full variable domain: DVKVTQSSRYLVKRTGEKVFLECVQDMDHENMFWYRQDPGLGLRLIYFSYDVKMKEKGDIPEGYSVSREKKERFSLILESASTNQTSMYLCASSSSGTGLWNTIYFGEGSWLTVV.

This chain connects TRBV28 to TRBJ2-3, with D possibly matching TRBD2 (5 bases). This CDR3 contains 15 residues. Trimming stripped 4 bases from V and 5 bases from J, with 16 bases between. Germline V gene data show CDR1 as MDHEN and CDR2 as SYDVKM. In DNA form, the CDR3 reads TGTGCCAGCAGTTCGACTAACTACCCAGGAGATACGCAGTATTTT. It codes for CASSSTNYPGDTQYF.

This chain uses TRBV2 with TRBJ2-6; TRBD2 is a possible D gene (5 bases). V dropped 4 bases and J dropped 4 bases, with 11 bases sitting between them. CDR1 is SNHLY, CDR2 FYNNEI, per germline. The CDR3 covers 15 residues. DNA of the CDR3: TGTGCCAGCAGTGCCGAGGCTAGCGGGGCCAACGTCCTGACTTTC. The encoded protein is CASSAEASGANVLTF.

CDR3 in amino acids: CASKTGTGPNTIYF. Here the CDR3 DNA reads TGTGCCAGTAAAACCGGGACAGGGCCAAACACCATATATTTT. The rearrangement joins TRBV19 to TRBJ1-3, with 9 bases lining up with TRBD1. The germline V gene has CDR1 LNHDA and CDR2 SQIVND (reference sequence). V was clipped by 7 bases and J by 6 bases; unmatched bases: 7. The CDR3 sequence is 14 residues long.

The chain carries TRBV28 and TRBJ1-3; 8 positions match TRBD1. Germline CDR1 and CDR2: MDHEN and SYDVKM. The V segment lost 3 bases and the J segment 1 base; nucleotides outside the gene matches: 8. This CDR3 has 17 amino acids. CDR3 in DNA: TGTGCCAGCAGTTTGCGGCAGGGGGCTAGGTCTGGAAACACCATATATTTT. Translating it yields CASSLRQGARSGNTIYF.

This clone was found a few times. This rearrangement joins TRBV7-6 to TRBJ1-5; no definite D call. There are 18 residues in the CDR3. The V gene lost 1 base and the J gene lost 0 bases, with 16 bases spanning the gap. Germline values: CDR1 SGHVS, CDR2 FNYEAQ. CDR3 sequence: CASSLGGSAPNSNQPQHF. As DNA, the CDR3 is TGTGCCAGCAGCTTAGGAGGGAGTGCCCCGAATAGCAATCAGCCCCAGCATTTT.

This chain joins TRBV4-1 and TRBJ1-5; 8 nucleotides align to TRBD1. The CDR3 runs to 16 residues. Looked up from germline, CDR1 is MGHRA and CDR2 is YSYEKL. V was clipped by 4 bases and J by 3 bases; unmatched bases: 8. CDR3 protein: CASSPKSGQDNQPQHF. The CDR3 nucleotides are TGCGCCAGCAGCCCCAAGTCGGGACAGGACAATCAGCCCCAGCATTTT.

The DNA of the CDR3 is TGCGCCAGCAGCCATAGAGCGGGGGCCGTGGATGAGCAGTTCTTC. Protein: CASSHRAGAVDEQFF. This chain connects TRBV4-3 to TRBJ2-1; 8 bases map to TRBD2. Trimming took 3 bases from V and 8 from J; bases not matched to a gene: 9. The CDR3 totals 15 residues. Germline loops: CDR1 LGHNA, CDR2 YSLEER.

V gene TRBV6-4 combines with J gene TRBJ1-5; 7 bases are a match to TRBD1. CDR3 length: 14 residues. In germline, CDR1 is MRHNA, CDR2 SNTAGT. Germline trimming cut 6 bases from V and 1 base from J; bases unmatched to any gene: 3. Here the CDR3 reads CASSAQGSNQPQHF. In DNA form, the CDR3 reads TGTGCCAGCAGCGCACAGGGGAGCAATCAGCCCCAGCATTTT.

The V call is TRBV5-1, the J call TRBJ2-1; 10 bases map to TRBD2. CDR3 length: 16 residues. Germline values: CDR1 SGHRS, CDR2 YFSETQ. Unmatched junction bases numbered 7, after V lost 4 bases and J lost 3 bases. The CDR3 here is CASSPGPSGSYNEQFF. Here the CDR3 DNA reads TGCGCCAGCAGCCCAGGACCTAGCGGGAGCTACAATGAGCAGTTCTTC.

The rearrangement links TRBV28 to TRBJ1-1; 7 positions match TRBD1. Germline V CDR1 and CDR2: MDHEN, SYDVKM. The V segment lost 5 bases and the J segment 3 bases; nucleotides outside the gene matches: 6. The CDR3 runs 14 residues. The CDR3 DNA reads TGTGCCAGCAGTGAGCGACAGGGCCACACTGAAGCTTTCTTT. This codes for CASSERQGHTEAFF.

V usage is TRBV7-2 and J usage is TRBJ2-7; the match to TRBD1 covers 8 bases. This CDR3 has 16 residues. Germline V lookup: CDR1 SGHTA, CDR2 FQGNSA. Trimming cost V 0 bases and J 0 bases; bases outside gene matches: 4. The CDR3 loop is CASSLAGQEASYEQYF. The CDR3 nucleotides are TGTGCCAGCAGCTTAGCGGGACAGGAAGCCTCCTACGAGCAGTACTTC.

The J gene is TRBJ2-7, the V gene TRBV14; perhaps TRBD2 as D (6 bases). Trimming shortened V by 4 bases and J by 6 bases, and 13 bases separated the two germline ends. Germline CDR1 and CDR2: SGHDN and FVKESK. CDR3 length: 13 amino acids. DNA for the CDR3: TGTGCCAGCAGCCCTTTAGCGGACTCCGAGCAGTACTTC. As protein: CASSPLADSEQYF.

The chain couples TRBV5-1 to TRBJ2-5; D unclear. The V gene lost 0 bases and the J gene lost 5 bases, with 8 bases spanning the gap. The CDR3 extends over 13 amino acids. Germline V gives CDR1 SGHRS, CDR2 YFSETQ. CDR3: CASSLGQWETQYF. The CDR3 region has the DNA TGCGCCAGCAGCTTGGGCCAGTGGGAGACCCAGTACTTC. Based on the CDR3 plus reference TRBV5-1 and TRBJ2-5, the full variable domain is KAGVTQTPRYLIKTRGQQVTLSCSPISGHRSVSWYQQTPGQGLQFLFEYFSETQRNKGNFPGRFSGRQFSNSRSEMNVSTLELGDSALYLCASSLGQWETQYFGPGTRLLVL.

This clone showed up just once. The chain links TRBV6-5 to TRBJ2-2; the D is unclear. The CDR3 is 16 amino acids. With 0 bases removed from V and 1 base from J, the gap between germline ends came to 9 bases. From germline, CDR1 is MNHEY and CDR2 SVGAGI. CDR3 region: CASSYSGWGNTGELFF. The CDR3 coding sequence is TGTGCCAGCAGTTACTCAGGGTGGGGGAACACCGGGGAGCTGTTTTTT.